The 27 T cell receptor beta chains below were found in one sample sequenced in a study of vaccination and CD4 T cells after COVID-19. No antigen has been identified for these receptors. The treatment was: 10-day PBMC culture with coronavirus spike peptide pools or control peptides (ViraFEST assay). The Oncomine TCR Beta short-read assay was applied to DNA of cultured CD4+ T cells. TCRdb analysed the PCR reads with MiXCR anew, one entry per CDR3 protein. The sample yields 7,000 to 8,500 distinct CDR3 sequences, 60% seen once. The sequenced sample was CD4+ T cells from blood, cultured in vitro. Receptor source: a human donor who had recovered from COVID-19.

This clonotype has just one count. This chain joins TRBV6-2 or TRBV6-3 and TRBJ1-5; 11 positions agree with TRBD1. CDR1 is MNHEY and CDR2 is SVGEGT in the germline V gene. CDR3 length equals 17 residues. J gave up 1 base and V 6 bases, and 8 bases lay outside the gene matches. The CDR3 bases are TGTGCCAGCAGCCGGACAGGGGGCAGGCTGAGCAATCAGCCCCAGCATTTT. Translation gives CASSRTGGRLSNQPQHF.

V usage is TRBV7-2 and J usage is TRBJ1-1, with D unresolved. Trimming removed 0 bases at V and 0 bases at J, with 11 bases between. This CDR3 is built from 16 residues. The germline V gene encodes CDR1 SGHTA and CDR2 FQGNSA. The CDR3 coding sequence is TGTGCCAGCAGCTTAGCCTTCGGAGGGATGAACACTGAAGCTTTCTTT. Its protein product is CASSLAFGGMNTEAFF.

The chain is built from TRBV30 and TRBJ2-7; maybe TRBD1 (6 bases). The germline gives CDR1 GTSNPN, CDR2 SVGIG (reference sequence). This CDR3 contains 13 residues. Trimming removed 0 bases at V and 6 bases at J, with 12 bases between. In DNA form, the CDR3 reads TGTGCCTGGAGTGTACGACAGGACAGCGAGCAGTACTTC. It codes for CAWSVRQDSEQYF.

This rearrangement joins TRBV4-2 to TRBJ1-5; possible D gene TRBD1, 6 bases. The CDR3 is 15 residues long. Germline-derived CDR1 and CDR2 are LGHNA and YNFKEQ. V lost 2 bases and J lost 3, with 11 bases in between. CDR3 loop: CASSQNRAVNQPQHF. The CDR3, as DNA: TGTGCCAGCAGCCAAAACAGGGCGGTCAATCAGCCCCAGCATTTT.

This clonotype was detected a few times. V and J are TRBV19 and TRBJ1-6, with TRBD1 as a possible D gene (5 bases). CDR1 and CDR2 (germline): LNHDA, SQIVND (reference sequence). Trimming took off 7 bases at V and 7 bases at J, with 17 bases between the two ends. The CDR3 sequence is 15 residues long. CDR3 sequence: CASKLSRARNSPLHF. DNA for the CDR3: TGTGCCAGTAAACTCTCCAGGGCAAGGAATTCACCCCTCCACTTT.

The J gene is TRBJ1-5, the V gene TRBV20-1; 8 bases line up with TRBD1. The germline gives CDR1 DFQATT, CDR2 SNEGSKA (reference sequence). The CDR3 has 15 residues. With 0 bases clipped from V and 6 bases from J, the junction kept 7 bases outside the gene matches. As DNA, the CDR3 is TGCAGTGCTAGAGATTTTCAGGGGGCAGGTCAGCCCCAGCATTTT. Protein: CSARDFQGAGQPQHF.

CDR3 loop: CSARDWASGTNTGELFF. CDR3 DNA sequence: TGCAGTGCTAGAGATTGGGCTAGCGGGACGAACACCGGGGAGCTGTTTTTT. The V and J genes are TRBV20-1 and TRBJ2-2; 9 bases agree with TRBD2. The germline V gene encodes CDR1 DFQATT and CDR2 SNEGSKA (reference sequence). This CDR3 comprises 17 residues. After removal of 0 bases from V and 0 bases from J, the junction contained 5 bases not matched to a gene.

The genes are TRBV6-1 and TRBJ2-5, with 7 nucleotides matching TRBD1. V lost 2 bases and J lost 2; bases outside the gene matches: 14. CDR1 is MNHNS and CDR2 is SASEGT in the germline V gene. The CDR3 spans 18 residues. The CDR3 nucleotides are TGTGCCAGCAGTGAAAGGTTCTTCGGGACAGACATGCAAGAGACCCAGTACTTC. This codes for CASSERFFGTDMQETQYF.

V and J are TRBV20-1 and TRBJ2-1, with TRBD2 matching 13 bases. The germline CDR1 and CDR2 sequences are DFQATT and SNEGSKA (reference sequence). V gave up 5 bases and J gave up 2 bases; unmatched junction bases: 6. This CDR3 comprises 16 residues. This CDR3 reads CSARRGTSGAYNEQFF. The CDR3 DNA follows: TGCAGTGCTCGAAGAGGGACTAGCGGGGCCTACAATGAGCAGTTCTTC.

The V gene is TRBV12-3 or TRBV12-4, the J gene TRBJ2-7; TRBD1 aligns across 11 bases. This CDR3 has 14 residues. J gave up 4 bases and V 6 bases, and 5 bases lay outside the gene matches. CDR3 nucleotide sequence: TGTGCCAGCAGGTGGACAGGGGGCGGTTACGAGCAGTACTTC. It encodes CASRWTGGGYEQYF.

This rearrangement joins TRBV12-3 or TRBV12-4 to TRBJ1-1, with a tentative D call TRBD1 (5 bases). V lost 3 bases, J lost 3 bases, and 8 bases lay in between. CDR3 length equals 13 residues. CDR3 in DNA: TGTGCCAGCAGTTTCAGGGAAGACACTGAAGCTTTCTTT. Translation: CASSFREDTEAFF.

V is TRBV6-1 and J is TRBJ1-1; tentatively, D is TRBD1 (5 bases). V lost 7 bases, J lost 5 bases, and 17 bases lay in between. Germline V gives CDR1 MNHNS, CDR2 SASEGT. This CDR3 is built from 14 residues. CDR3 in DNA: TGTGCCAGCACTCGTTCCGTGGGGGAGACTGAAGCTTTCTTT. This sequence encodes CASTRSVGETEAFF.

The gene calls are TRBV27 and TRBJ2-3; D possibly corresponds to TRBD2 (6 bases). This CDR3 is 16 amino acids long. The V end was cut by 6 bases, the J end by 0 bases, with 16 bases between. The V gene's germline CDR1 is MNHEY and CDR2 SMNVEV (reference sequence). The CDR3 DNA sequence: TGTGCCAGCAGCCCCCACGGGAGCGGTAGCACAGATACGCAGTATTTT. Its translation: CASSPHGSGSTDTQYF.

This clonotype was observed a handful of times. This sequence joins TRBV20-1 and TRBJ1-1; perhaps TRBD1 as D (6 bases). This CDR3 is 13 amino acids long. V was pared by 8 bases and J by 3 bases, with 16 bases between. CDR1 is DFQATT, CDR2 SNEGSKA, per germline (reference sequence). In nucleotides, the CDR3 is TGCAGTCCCAGAAGGACAGCCGACACTGAAGCTTTCTTT. Protein sequence: CSPRRTADTEAFF.

This chain uses TRBV9 with TRBJ2-3; D unresolved. V lost 0 bases and J 6 bases, leaving 14 bases between the germline ends. The CDR3 loop spans 15 amino acids. Germline-derived CDR1 and CDR2 are SGDLS and YYNGEE. The CDR3 protein is CASSVVGQNSDTQYF. In DNA form, the CDR3 reads TGTGCCAGCAGCGTAGTTGGGCAAAACTCCGATACGCAGTATTTT.

The V gene is TRBV30, the J gene TRBJ1-5, with D perhaps TRBD1 (5 bases). Trimming took 2 bases from V and 5 from J, leaving 10 bases between them. The germline CDR1 and CDR2 sequences are GTSNPN and SVGIG (reference sequence). The length of the CDR3 is 13 residues. The CDR3 loop is CAWSFSGDQPQHF. CDR3 nucleotides: TGTGCCTGGAGTTTCTCGGGGGATCAGCCCCAGCATTTT.

The CDR3 sequence: CASSPKQGQSSYEQYF. Here the CDR3 DNA reads TGTGCCAGCTCACCGAAACAGGGGCAGAGCTCCTACGAGCAGTACTTC. The chain has TRBV18 and TRBJ2-7, with 7 bases that match TRBD1. The J segment lost 0 bases and the V segment lost 3 bases, leaving 8 bases of the junction unmatched. Germline CDR1 is KGHSH and CDR2 is LQKENI. CDR3 length: 16 residues.

This chain links TRBV20-1 with TRBJ1-3; perhaps TRBD1 as D (5 bases). V gave up 4 bases and J gave up 2 bases, with 9 bases separating them. The CDR3 consists of 13 residues. Germline V gene data show CDR1 as DFQATT and CDR2 as SNEGSKA (reference sequence). CDR3 sequence: CSATQGAGNTIYF. The CDR3 DNA follows: TGCAGTGCTACTCAGGGCGCTGGAAACACCATATATTTT.

The CDR3 DNA is TGTGCCAGCAGCTTGATGACCGGGGAAAAACTGTTTTTT. Translation: CASSLMTGEKLFF. The chain is built from TRBV7-9 and TRBJ1-4; no definite D call. In germline, CDR1 is SEHNR, CDR2 FQNEAQ (reference sequence). V dropped 3 bases and J dropped 8 bases, with 10 bases sitting between them. This CDR3 is 13 amino acids long. Based on the CDR3 plus reference TRBV7-9 and TRBJ1-4, the full variable domain is DTGVSQNPRHKITKRGQNVTFRCDPISEHNRLYWYRQTLGQGPEFLTYFQNEAQLEKSRLLSDRFSAERPKGSFSTLEIQRTEQGDSAMYLCASSLMTGEKLFFGSGTQLSVL.

The rearrangement links TRBV6-1 to TRBJ1-5, with TRBD1 matching 8 bases. The germline V gene has CDR1 MNHNS and CDR2 SASEGT. The CDR3 covers 15 residues. V lost 5 bases, J lost 7 bases, and 10 bases stayed unmatched. CDR3 DNA sequence: TGTGCCAGCAGTCCAACCTACAGGGGGGAACAGCCCCAGCATTTT. It encodes CASSPTYRGEQPQHF.

This clonotype turned up a few times. V is TRBV20-1 and J is TRBJ2-3, with D possibly matching TRBD2 (6 bases). Looked up from germline, CDR1 is DFQATT and CDR2 is SNEGSKA (reference sequence). This CDR3 has 14 residues. Trimming took off 6 bases at V and 2 bases at J, with 15 bases between the two ends. In DNA, the CDR3 is TGCAGTGCCTCTCCGGGACTTCTCACAGATACGCAGTATTTT. Protein: CSASPGLLTDTQYF.

The chain has TRBV2 and TRBJ1-2, with TRBD1 identical over 8 bases. This CDR3 region has 13 residues. With 5 bases clipped from V and 7 bases from J, the junction kept 6 bases outside the gene matches. Germline-derived CDR1 and CDR2 are SNHLY and FYNNEI. The CDR3 region has the DNA TGTGCCAGCAGTCCAGACAGGGGAAGTGGCTACACCTTC. Protein sequence: CASSPDRGSGYTF.

The CDR3 nucleotides read TGTGCCAGCAGCTTCCGACAGGTGGGGGCGGAGACCCAGTACTTC. Amino acid sequence: CASSFRQVGAETQYF. The chain joins TRBV7-2 to TRBJ2-5; maybe TRBD1 (6 bases). Germline loops: CDR1 SGHTA, CDR2 FQGNSA. The CDR3 contains 15 residues. Trimming shortened V by 3 bases and J by 5 bases, and 16 bases separated the two germline ends.

This clonotype was observed a handful of times. As DNA, the CDR3 is TGTGCCAGTAGTATTGTCGACGGACCTAACTATGGCTACACCTTC. It specifies CASSIVDGPNYGYTF. The V and J genes are TRBV19 and TRBJ1-2; D is unresolved. Germline CDR1 is LNHDA and CDR2 is SQIVND (reference sequence). The CDR3 is 15 amino acids. Trimming stripped 3 bases from V and 0 bases from J, with 11 bases between.

V gene TRBV4-1 combines with J gene TRBJ1-2; D remains unclear. Deletions cut 9 bases from V and 0 bases from J, with 17 bases between. Germline V CDR1 and CDR2: MGHRA, YSYEKL. This CDR3 contains 15 residues. The CDR3 DNA is TGCGCCAGTACCCCGACGAGGGCCGCTAACTATGGCTACACCTTC. Its translation is CASTPTRAANYGYTF.

V usage is TRBV5-1 and J usage is TRBJ1-2, with D perhaps matching TRBD1 (6 bases). The CDR3 covers 15 residues. Looked up from germline, CDR1 is SGHRS and CDR2 is YFSETQ. V lost 5 bases and J 4 bases, leaving 18 bases between the germline ends. CDR3 sequence: CASSETGQAFYGYTF. The CDR3 DNA is TGCGCCAGCAGTGAGACAGGCCAAGCCTTCTATGGCTACACCTTC.

The V call is TRBV7-8, the J call TRBJ1-2; tentatively, D is TRBD1 (6 bases). CDR3 length equals 14 residues. V lost 1 base, J lost 2 bases, and 8 bases lay in between. Looked up from germline, CDR1 is SGHVS and CDR2 is FQNEAQ. Here the CDR3 DNA reads TGTGCCAGCAGCTTAGAAGGGGGAAACTATGGCTACACCTTC. Its translation is CASSLEGGNYGYTF.